The T cell receptor (beta chain) under discussion was sequenced for a study of blood T cell repertoires in COVID-19. Trimming took 8 bases from V and 5 from J; bases not matched to a gene: 17. Germline CDR1 LGHDT, CDR2 YNNKEL (reference sequence). This CDR3 spans 17 amino acids. Generated by immunoSEQ multiplex PCR, the TCRdb table keeps only in-frame clones and is missing some. This table holds some 160,000 clones, 85% to 90% found once. The source of this sequence is an elderly woman with COVID-19, enrolled during active disease. The source material was peripheral blood. The chain employs TRBV3-1 (or the pseudogene TRBV3-2) and TRBJ2-5; TRBD2 aligns across 10 bases. This CDR3 is CASARFPGLASRETQYF. The CDR3, as DNA: TGTGCCAGCGCGCGATTTCCGGGACTAGCGTCCAGGGAGACCCAGTACTTC.